The entry below describes one T cell receptor beta chain. Its antigen is still unknown. Sequenced by immunoSEQ multiplex PCR; TCRdb stores in-frame clones only, minus some. Of about 17,000 clones detected, approximately 80% appear once; the ten largest clones hold under 30%. Treatment meaning: AdE1-LMPpoly-expanded autologous EBV-specific T-cell therapy followed by anti-PD-1 nivolumab. This sample stems from a study of EBV T-cell therapy then PD-1 blockade in nasopharyngeal carcinoma. The CDR3 extends over 14 amino acids. Germline V gene lookup returns CDR1 SEHNR and CDR2 FQNEAQ (reference sequence). The junction had 8 bases not matched to a gene; V was cut back by 8 bases and J by 2 bases.

The sample in question was CD8+ T cells from blood, obtained at day 0 from a patient whose treatment included autologous EBV-specific T cells and nivolumab. The V and J genes are TRBV7-9 and TRBJ2-7; 8 bases map to TRBD1. The source of this sequence is a man in his forties with nasopharyngeal carcinoma. The CDR3 is CASLGDRRPYEQYF. The CDR3 DNA reads TGTGCCAGCCTCGGGGACAGGCGTCCCTACGAGCAGTACTTC.